Presented here are 5 T cell receptor beta chains from one specimen sequenced in a study of human T cells and chemical hapten exposure. One entry per CDR3 protein, called by TCRdb with MiXCR from the RACE reads. The repertoire consists of a few hundred thousand distinct CDR3 sequences, with around 5.5% occurring once and the leading ten covering over 7%. Time point specified: pre-sensitization, week 0. Treatment defined: therapeutic diphenylcyclopropenone sensitization with weekly scalp DPC. The sequencing used whole blood, collected in connection with sensitization to the hapten diphenylcyclopropenone (DPC). The receptors originated from a woman aged 18-30 years with alopecia areata. Some clones in this sample may be carry-over from other donors' samples.

The table lists this clonotype with many counts. V and J are TRBV6-6 and TRBJ1-5; no firm D call. This CDR3 has 13 amino acids. Per the germline V gene, CDR1 is MNHNY and CDR2 is SVGAGI (reference sequence). The V gene lost 6 bases and the J gene lost 6 bases, with 12 bases spanning the gap. DNA for the CDR3: TGTGCCAGCAGCTCCGCGCGGGGTCAGCCCCAGCATTTT. The encoded protein is CASSSARGQPQHF.

Only a few counts were recorded for this clonotype. V usage is TRBV2 and J usage is TRBJ2-7, with 10 bases lining up with TRBD2. CDR3 length: 15 amino acids. The ends lost 7 bases at V and 6 bases at J; junction bases unmatched: 12. Germline V gene lookup returns CDR1 SNHLY and CDR2 FYNNEI. CDR3: CASTRERGGVGEQYF. The CDR3 coding sequence is TGTGCCAGCACTAGGGAGCGGGGGGGCGTAGGCGAGCAGTACTTC.

This clonotype came up many times. Here the CDR3 DNA reads TGTGCCAGCAGCCATGTTGGGGGCAACACTGAAGCTTTCTTT. This codes for CASSHVGGNTEAFF. The rearrangement joins TRBV3-1 to TRBJ1-1, with D maybe TRBD1 (6 bases). Germline assignment: CDR1 LGHDT and CDR2 YNNKEL (reference sequence). The CDR3 covers 14 residues. The V end lost 3 bases, the J end lost 2 bases, and 10 bases lay between the germline ends.

The chain is built from TRBV6-1 and TRBJ1-2, with TRBD1 as a possible D gene (6 bases). Germline V gene data show CDR1 as MNHNS and CDR2 as SASEGT. CDR3 length equals 12 residues. CDR3 DNA sequence: TGTACCAAAATGCAGGGGAACTATGGCTACACCTTC. Translation gives CTKMQGNYGYTF.

This clonotype was counted a few times. The chain recombines TRBV29-1 with TRBJ2-3, with D hard to call. V was pared by 5 bases and J by 3 bases, with 15 bases between. Germline CDR1 SQVTM, CDR2 ANQGSEA. CDR3 length: 14 amino acids. The CDR3 region is CSVQRQVGTDTQYF. The CDR3 DNA reads as TGCAGCGTTCAAAGGCAGGTGGGAACAGATACGCAGTATTTT.